This TCR beta chain stems from a study of control samples from healthy donors and cancer patients. The CDR3 totals 11 residues. V was trimmed by 5 bases and J by 9 bases, leaving 8 bases between them. From germline, CDR1 is MNHEY and CDR2 SMNVEV (reference sequence). Clones were read by immunoSEQ multiplex PCR, and TCRdb kept only the in-frame ones, dropping some. Among some 120,000 clones listed, roughly nine tenths were seen once. This TCR was sampled from a woman between 18 and 30 years old in good health. Material: blood. The rearrangement uses TRBV27 and TRBJ2-1; D might be TRBD1 (6 bases). Here the CDR3 reads CASSRRGEQFF. In nucleotides, the CDR3 is TGTGCCAGCAGTCGCAGGGGTGAGCAGTTCTTC.